This entry lists 21 T cell receptor beta chains sequenced from one sample in a study of response to subunit inactivated influenza vaccine (dated by TCRdb to 2017 to 2018). The receptor library was made with RT-PCR. These reads were obtained on an Illumina HiSeq 2500. In TCRdb, the public reads were trimmed at Q25 with fastp and aligned with MiXCR, with productive beta chains retained. Rows are unified per CDR3 protein, each entry keeping the most common DNA and genes. The sample includes 450,000 to 600,000 distinct CDR3 sequences, with under 8.5% observed a single time. About an eighth of the sample goes to the ten largest clones. The input for sequencing was PBMCs from blood, taken less than 30 months after vaccination. The receptors here all came from a man between 50 and 75 years old who received an inactivated influenza vaccine. Donor details come from another sample of the same person, matched by shared clones.

This clonotype has a count of ten or more. The chain couples TRBV28 to TRBJ1-5; no reliable D call. This CDR3 comprises 16 residues. CDR1 is MDHEN and CDR2 is SYDVKM in the germline V gene. Trimming left V 2 bases short and J 0 bases short, with 11 bases between. DNA of the CDR3: TGTGCCAGCAGTTTACTTGTGAGGAGTAGCAATCAGCCCCAGCATTTT. Translating gives CASSLLVRSSNQPQHF.

V is TRBV11-2 and J is TRBJ2-1; D not certain. Germline V gives CDR1 SGHAT, CDR2 FQNNGV. Trimming left V 1 base short and J 7 bases short, with 5 bases between. CDR3 length: 12 residues. This CDR3 is CASSLVENEQFF. CDR3 in DNA: TGTGCCAGCAGCTTAGTAGAGAATGAGCAGTTCTTC.

The chain has TRBV3-1 and TRBJ2-7; D remains ambiguous. Per the germline V gene, CDR1 is LGHDT and CDR2 is YNNKEL (reference sequence). This CDR3 comprises 14 residues. The V gene lost 2 bases and the J gene lost 5 bases, with 13 bases spanning the gap. Here the CDR3 reads CASSQKLFGNEQYF. The CDR3 nucleotides read TGTGCCAGCAGCCAAAAGTTGTTCGGCAACGAGCAGTACTTC.

The V and J genes are TRBV10-3 and TRBJ1-2; the D gene is possibly TRBD1 (6 bases). V was shortened by 6 bases and J by 6 bases, with 11 bases between the two germline ends. The CDR3 extends over 12 amino acids. From germline, CDR1 is ENHRY and CDR2 SYGVKD. This chain's CDR3 is CAISPQGNGYTF. CDR3 in DNA: TGTGCCATCAGCCCCCAGGGGAATGGCTACACCTTC.

The J gene is TRBJ2-3, the V gene TRBV4-1; no clear D. This CDR3 is 13 amino acids long. CDR1 is MGHRA and CDR2 is YSYEKL in the germline V gene. Trimming removed 2 bases at V and 2 bases at J, with 5 bases between. For the CDR3, the DNA is TGCGCCAGCAGCCAAATACACACAGATACGCAGTATTTT. The encoded protein is CASSQIHTDTQYF.

The chain uses TRBV25-1 and TRBJ2-7, with D perhaps matching TRBD1 or TRBD2 (5 bases each). Germline loops: CDR1 MGHDK, CDR2 SYGVNS. Between the trimmed V and J ends, which lost 4 bases and 0 bases, there was a span of 13 bases. The CDR3 loop spans 15 amino acids. This CDR3 is CASSVSWGTSYEQYF. The CDR3 coding sequence is TGTGCCAGCAGTGTCTCGTGGGGGACCTCCTACGAGCAGTACTTC.

Only a few counts were recorded for this clonotype. V is TRBV6-2 or TRBV6-3 and J is TRBJ2-2; 10 bases line up with TRBD2. This CDR3 contains 15 residues. Trimming removed 6 bases from V and 6 bases from J; junction bases left unmatched: 7. CDR1 is MNHEY and CDR2 is SVGEGT in the germline V gene. CDR3 bases: TGTGCCAGCAGAATGAGCGGGGGGGCCTCCGGGGAGCTGTTTTTT. Its translation: CASRMSGGASGELFF.

There are a few counts of this clonotype. V usage is TRBV20-1 and J usage is TRBJ2-3; the match to TRBD2 covers 11 bases. Losses at the gene ends were 6 bases for V and 6 bases for J; bases not matched to a gene: 5. The CDR3 contains 13 residues. The germline gives CDR1 DFQATT, CDR2 SNEGSKA (reference sequence). The CDR3 DNA is TGCAGTGCCAGGATAGCGGGAGGGGATACGCAGTATTTT. This encodes CSARIAGGDTQYF.

This clonotype has only a few counts. V gene TRBV4-2 combines with J gene TRBJ2-3, with D tentatively TRBD2 (6 bases). This CDR3 contains 18 residues. CDR1 is LGHNA, CDR2 YNFKEQ, per germline. Trimming removed 4 bases at V and 1 base at J, with 21 bases between. CDR3 nucleotide sequence: TGTGCCAGCAGCCCGCGACTTCGACGGGGGATAGGCACAGATACGCAGTATTTT. This encodes CASSPRLRRGIGTDTQYF.

V is TRBV20-1 and J is TRBJ2-7, with 7 bases lining up with TRBD1. Germline V lookup: CDR1 DFQATT, CDR2 SNEGSKA (reference sequence). V dropped 6 bases and J dropped 0; count of bases not matched to a gene: 11. The CDR3 consists of 15 residues. This CDR3 reads CSANDRDRSSYEQYF. The DNA for the CDR3 is TGCAGTGCGAATGACCGGGACAGAAGCTCCTACGAGCAGTACTTC.

This clonotype was seen a handful of times. The chain recombines TRBV4-1 with TRBJ1-2; D unresolved. V was shortened by 1 base and J by 8 bases, with 17 bases between the two germline ends. CDR3 length: 15 amino acids. Per germline, CDR1 MGHRA and CDR2 YSYEKL. This CDR3 reads CASSQGALGNRGYTF. In DNA form, the CDR3 reads TGCGCCAGCAGCCAAGGAGCTCTAGGAAATCGGGGCTACACCTTC.

This clonotype was seen many times. The chain has TRBV19 and TRBJ1-5; D is unclear. This CDR3 spans 14 amino acids. Germline loops: CDR1 LNHDA, CDR2 SQIVND (reference sequence). Trimming removed 2 bases at V and 3 bases at J, with 8 bases between. This chain's CDR3 is CASSITRYNQPQHF. In nucleotides, the CDR3 is TGTGCCAGTAGTATAACGAGGTACAATCAGCCCCAGCATTTT. Filled out from reference TRBV19 and TRBJ1-5, the complete variable domain reads DGGITQSPKYLFRKEGQNVTLSCEQNLNHDAMYWYRQDPGQGLRLIYYSQIVNDFQKGDIAEGYSVSREKKESFPLTVTSAQKNPTAFYLCASSITRYNQPQHFGDGTRLSIL.

This clonotype was observed at least ten times. CDR3 residues: CASSPGQAFWNEQFF. The CDR3 region has the DNA TGTGCCAGCAGCCCGGGACAAGCCTTTTGGAATGAGCAGTTCTTC. V gene TRBV12-3 or TRBV12-4 combines with J gene TRBJ2-1; TRBD1 might be the D (6 bases). This CDR3 has 15 residues. Between the trimmed V and J ends, which lost 6 bases and 7 bases, there was a span of 19 bases.

This chain uses TRBV25-1 with TRBJ2-7, with unresolved D. The CDR3 length is 13 residues. Trimming took off 6 bases at V and 12 bases at J, with 21 bases between the two ends. Germline-derived CDR1 and CDR2 are MGHDK and SYGVNS. The CDR3: CASRPWVGLRWYF. The CDR3 DNA reads TGTGCCAGCAGGCCGTGGGTAGGCCTACGTTGGTACTTC.

This clonotype was seen ten or more times. The chain couples TRBV13 to TRBJ2-7; D unclear. Germline CDR1 is PRHDT and CDR2 is FYEKMQ (reference sequence). CDR3 length equals 16 residues. Trimming cost V 3 bases and J 1 base, with 16 bases left between them. In nucleotides, the CDR3 is TGTGCCAGCAGCTTTAGAGGCCGCACAGATTCCTACGAGCAGTACTTC. Translated, it gives CASSFRGRTDSYEQYF.

There are many counts of this clonotype. This chain uses TRBV9 with TRBJ2-1; D is perhaps TRBD2 (6 bases). V lost 3 bases and J lost 2, with 15 bases in between. From germline, CDR1 is SGDLS and CDR2 YYNGEE. There are 16 residues in the CDR3. The CDR3 loop reads CASSGRERAPYNEQFF. Written as DNA, the CDR3 is TGTGCCAGCAGCGGGAGAGAGCGGGCCCCCTACAATGAGCAGTTCTTC.

This chain links TRBV7-8 with TRBJ2-1; 9 bases are shared with TRBD2. The V segment lost 1 base and the J segment 12 bases; nucleotides outside the gene matches: 10. This CDR3 region has 15 residues. Germline V gene lookup returns CDR1 SGHVS and CDR2 FQNEAQ. The CDR3 protein is CASSLVGLAMPVQFF. DNA of the CDR3: TGTGCCAGCAGCTTAGTGGGACTAGCAATGCCGGTGCAGTTCTTC.

The rearrangement joins TRBV4-1 to TRBJ2-7; the match to TRBD1 covers 10 bases. CDR3 length equals 17 residues. Germline assignment: CDR1 MGHRA and CDR2 YSYEKL. Germline trimming cut 0 bases from V and 8 bases from J; bases unmatched to any gene: 13. As DNA, the CDR3 is TGCGCCAGCAGCCAAGATGGGACAGGGGTCGTCGAAAAGAAGCAGTACTTC. Translated: CASSQDGTGVVEKKQYF.

The chain recombines TRBV4-1 with TRBJ2-2; D is undetermined. This CDR3 has 16 residues. Trimming took 0 bases from V and 5 from J, leaving 13 bases between them. CDR1 MGHRA and CDR2 YSYEKL come from the germline V gene. The CDR3 DNA is TGCGCCAGCAGCCAAGATCAGGTCAAGGGTACCGGGGAGCTGTTTTTT. This gives the protein CASSQDQVKGTGELFF.

This clonotype was recorded many times. The chain combines TRBV20-1 with TRBJ2-6; maybe TRBD2 (5 bases). CDR1 DFQATT and CDR2 SNEGSKA come from the germline V gene (reference sequence). This CDR3 is 15 amino acids long. The V end lost 1 base, the J end lost 1 base, and 8 bases lay between the germline ends. Here the CDR3 DNA reads TGCAGTGCTAGAGCCGAGGGATCTGGGGCCAACGTCCTGACTTTC. Translating it yields CSARAEGSGANVLTF.

Worth noting for this clonotype: With a much larger clone just one base away, this may be a read error. The chain combines TRBV4-1 with TRBJ2-2, with D maybe TRBD1 (6 bases). CDR3 length equals 17 residues. Germline CDR1 and CDR2: MGHRA and YSYEKL. V dropped 6 bases and J dropped 4 bases, with 21 bases sitting between them. The CDR3 protein is CASRRGTSGLLTGELFF. For the CDR3, the DNA is TGCGCCAGCAGACGAGGGACATCTGGATTGCTCACCGGGGAGCTGTTTTTT.